Reported below is one T cell receptor (beta chain). This specimen comes from a study of blood T cell repertoires in COVID-19. This CDR3 is 17 amino acids long. Germline values: CDR1 KGHSH, CDR2 LQKENI. The germline V and J ends were trimmed by 3 bases and 4 bases, with 21 bases remaining between them. Repertoires were generated with immunoSEQ multiplex PCR, while TCRdb's copy carries only in-frame clones and drops some. The sample holds about 230,000 clones, 70% to 85% seen once. The clonotype was recovered from a middle-aged man who had recovered from COVID-19. J is TRBJ1-1 and V is TRBV18; D is perhaps TRBD1 (6 bases). Sequencing was performed on peripheral blood. The CDR3 reads CASSPSLVQGWGTEAFF. The CDR3 nucleotides are TGTGCCAGCTCACCCTCCCTAGTACAGGGTTGGGGCACTGAAGCTTTCTTT.